These T cell receptor beta chains were read from a single sample in a study of blood T cell repertoires in COVID-19. Clones were sequenced by immunoSEQ multiplex PCR, and TCRdb holds only the in-frame ones, with some missing. Seen here are around 230,000 clones, around 88% observed once, and the top ten hold 2% to 3%. The specimen sequenced was PBMCs or T cells enriched from blood (not recorded which). Receptors were obtained from a woman between 40 and 50 years old with acute COVID-19. The CDR3 runs from the conserved cysteine through the conserved F or W. The order of the fields is V gene, clone size, D gene, J gene, CDR3 DNA, CDR3 protein. D genes are given only for firm matches. Rows give clone size only sometimes, using once, few, many, or a class for an expanded clone.

TRBV29-1,-,TRBD1,TRBJ1-1,TGCAGCGCCGAGACAGGGATGAACACTGAAGCTTTCTTT,CSAETGMNTEAFF
TRBV7-2,-,TRBD1,TRBJ1-2,TGTGCCAGCAGCTCACAGACAGGGGTACGTGGCTACACCTTC,CASSSQTGVRGYTF
TRBV12-5,-,-,TRBJ2-5,TGTGCTAGTGGTTTGGGGGGGCCCTACCACCAAGAGACCCAGTACTTC,CASGLGGPYHQETQYF
TRBV9,-,TRBD1,TRBJ2-1,TGTGCCAGCAGCGTAGCTGGGACAGGCTACAATGAGCAGTTCTTC,CASSVAGTGYNEQFF
TRBV15,-,-,TRBJ1-4,TGTGCCACCAGCAGAGGCGGGGAGGGGGGTGAAAAACTGTTTTTT,CATSRGGEGGEKLFF
TRBV18,-,TRBD2,TRBJ2-1,TGTGCCAGCTCGCCCCCCGGGGGGAATGAGCAGTTCTTC,CASSPPGGNEQFF
TRBV5-1,-,TRBD2,TRBJ2-2,TGCGCCAGCCACGCGGGAGACGCCGGGGAGCTGTTTTTT,CASHAGDAGELFF
TRBV11-2,-,-,TRBJ1-1,TGTGCCAGCAGCTTGGACGGGGGGGCCTCCACTGAAGCTTTCTTT,CASSLDGGASTEAFF
TRBV19,-,TRBD2,TRBJ2-4,TGTGCCAGTAGTAAGACCGGGACTAGTGGTACCAAAAACATTCAGTACTTC,CASSKTGTSGTKNIQYF
TRBV19,-,-,TRBJ2-7,TGTGCCAGTAGTACGACAGGAGTCCCCTACGAGCAGTACTTC,CASSTTGVPYEQYF
TRBV6-2/TRBV6-3,-,-,TRBJ1-2,TGTGCCAGCAGTTACATGGTCGCGCGGTATGGCTACACCTTC,CASSYMVARYGYTF
TRBV5-8,-,TRBD1,TRBJ2-3,TGTGCCAGCGCGACAGGGGCCCAGGGGAACACAGATACGCAGTATTTT,CASATGAQGNTDTQYF
TRBV2,-,-,TRBJ2-7,TGTGCCAGCAGCACACGGAGCGAGCAGTACTTC,CASSTRSEQYF
TRBV12-3/TRBV12-4,-,-,TRBJ2-5,TGTGCCAGCGGTCTCTCAGTCCAAGAGACCCAGTACTTC,CASGLSVQETQYF
TRBV9,-,TRBD1,TRBJ2-1,TGTGCCAGCAGCCCAGTCCCGCCCGTACAGGGGGGTCGTATCCATGAGCAGTTCTTC,CASSPVPPVQGGRIHEQFF
TRBV21-1,-,-,TRBJ2-1,TGTGCCAGCAGGGGGTCGATAGCGGGAGGCCCAACCTACAATGAGCAGTTCTTC,CASRGSIAGGPTYNEQFF
TRBV18,-,TRBD1,TRBJ1-3,TGTGCCAGCTCACCTACGACAGGGGCCGGAAACACCATATATTTT,CASSPTTGAGNTIYF
TRBV7-9,-,-,TRBJ1-1,TGTGCCAGCAGCAATGTTGGAGTCTTGAACACTGAAGCTTTCTTT,CASSNVGVLNTEAFF
TRBV27,-,-,TRBJ1-1,TGTGCCAGCAGTTTATATGACGAATATGGGGGGGGCCCCCAACTCATGAACACTGAAGCTTTCTTT,CASSLYDEYGGGPQLMNTEAFF
TRBV4-3,-,TRBD1,TRBJ1-4,TGCGCCAGCAGCCAAGATTTACAGGGGGCGCCGCGTGAAAAACTGTTTTTT,CASSQDLQGAPREKLFF
TRBV5-1,-,-,TRBJ1-4,TGCGCCAGCAGCTTCGGGATTAATGAAAAACTGTTTTTT,CASSFGINEKLFF
TRBV19,few,TRBD1,TRBJ1-2,TGTGCCAGTAGTATCTCGACAGGGGGCCACTATGGCTACACCTTC,CASSISTGGHYGYTF
TRBV11-3,-,-,TRBJ2-5,TGTGCCAGCAGCTTATACCAGTATGAGACCCAGTACTTC,CASSLYQYETQYF
TRBV10-2,-,-,TRBJ1-1,TGCGCCAGCAGTAAACAGCTCATGAACACTGAAGCTTTCTTT,CASSKQLMNTEAFF
TRBV21-1,-,-,TRBJ2-1,TGTGCCAGCAGCAATAAGGGGGCGGATGAGCAGTTCTTC,CASSNKGADEQFF
TRBV5-1,few,TRBD1,TRBJ1-2,TGCGCCAGCAGCTTCGACAGGGCTGGCTACACCTTC,CASSFDRAGYTF
TRBV18,few,TRBD2,TRBJ2-5,TGTGCCAGCTCACCACTCTCTAGCGGGAATATGGGAGAGACCCAGTACTTC,CASSPLSSGNMGETQYF
TRBV11-2,-,TRBD1,TRBJ2-3,TGTGCCAGCAGCTTAGACAGGAGGACAGGGGTCACAGATACGCAGTATTTT,CASSLDRRTGVTDTQYF